This T cell receptor (beta chain) was captured in a study of T cell repertoires in cytomegalovirus infection. Whole-study context: Matching HLA type, along with CMV infection, was indicated by public TCR beta signatures.

Study-level findings and limits: Dominating the ex vivo response were HLA-C-restricted CMV-specific TCR beta clonotypes.

From the reads, TCRdb called clonotypes with MiXCR, one entry per CDR3 protein. The table shows 550,000 to 850,000 distinct CDR3 sequences, with approximately 33% occurring only once. Trimming removed 2 bases from V and 8 bases from J, with 18 bases in between. The CDR3 contains 15 residues. The V gene's germline CDR1 is MNHEY and CDR2 SVGEGT. As to this clonotype: Its antigen is currently unknown.

The genes are TRBV6-2 or TRBV6-3 and TRBJ1-1; tentative D call: TRBD1 (5 bases). Sequenced material: cultured PBMCs, taken from culture after CMV antigen stimulation. This receptor was taken from a human donor in good health (CMV status not recorded). Some clones in this sample may be carry-over from other donors' samples. The CDR3 loop reads CASSYGDGFFPEAFF. The CDR3 nucleotides read TGTGCCAGCAGTTACGGGGACGGATTTTTTCCGGAAGCTTTCTTT.